The 2 T cell receptor beta chains in this list originate from one sample, sequenced in a study of patients and donors after allogeneic stem cell transplantation. TCRdb reprocessed the RT-PCR reads via MiXCR and lists one record per CDR3 protein. The table includes roughly 880,000 distinct CDR3 sequences, over 15% detected once. Material for sequencing was blood, either unsorted or a sorted T cell fraction (not recorded which). These TCRs come from a human donor who was either an allogeneic HSCT recipient or a stem cell or donor lymphocyte infusion donor (not recorded which). It is not recorded whose cells these are; they may come from a transplant donor.

Only a few counts were recorded for this clonotype. The chain carries TRBV5-1 and TRBJ1-3, with D tentatively TRBD1 (5 bases). Trimming pared 5 bases from V and 0 bases from J, leaving 12 bases between. This CDR3 has 15 residues. Germline loops: CDR1 SGHRS, CDR2 YFSETQ. CDR3: CASRFGDVSGNTIYF. As DNA, the CDR3 is TGCGCCAGCAGGTTCGGGGACGTCTCTGGAAACACCATATATTTT.

This clonotype was found a few times. The chain has TRBV29-1 and TRBJ2-1; no clear D. Germline assignment: CDR1 SQVTM and CDR2 ANQGSEA. The V end lost 5 bases, the J end lost 0 bases, and 8 bases lay between the germline ends. The CDR3 covers 13 residues. CDR3 DNA sequence: TGCAGCGTTCTACGGCCCTCCTACAATGAGCAGTTCTTC. Its translation: CSVLRPSYNEQFF.